This TCR beta chain is from a study of control samples from healthy donors and cancer patients. The repertoire was sequenced with immunoSEQ multiplex PCR; TCRdb's copy has only in-frame clones and lacks some. Altogether 100,000 or so clones are present, around 82% being singletons, with the ten largest covering about 12%. V lost 3 bases and J lost 3, with 16 bases in between. Looked up from germline, CDR1 is SGHRS and CDR2 is YFSETQ. This CDR3 has 15 residues. Input material: blood. The clonotype comes from a woman aged 45-60 years in good health. The gene calls are TRBV5-1 and TRBJ2-7, with D uncertain. DNA for the CDR3: TGCGCCAGCAGCTCCTCTGGTAGGCGGAACTACGAGCAGTACTTC. Its translation is CASSSSGRRNYEQYF.